The 12 T cell receptor beta chains given below trace back to one sample, sequenced in a study of T cells in Graves' hyperthyroidism and ophthalmopathy. Template material for amplifying TCR beta CDR3 regions consisted of RNA transcripts. HTBI primers drove first-round RT-PCR of the TCR CDR3. TCRdb used MiXCR to reprocess the multiplex PCR reads, holding one entry per CDR3 protein. The sample holds a few hundred thousand distinct CDR3 sequences, about a fifth seen once. The sample taken for sequencing was blood. These receptors were taken from a woman in her late teens or twenties with Graves' hyperthyroidism.

J is TRBJ2-2 and V is TRBV6-2 or TRBV6-3, with D possibly being TRBD1 (5 bases). The CDR3 covers 15 residues. The V gene's germline CDR1 is MNHEY and CDR2 SVGEGT. V lost 6 bases to trimming and J lost 3 bases, with 14 bases between them. The CDR3: CASSPVDKDTGELFF. CDR3 nucleotides: TGTGCCAGCAGCCCAGTGGACAAGGACACCGGGGAGCTGTTTTTT.

Points on this clonotype: A much larger clone is a single base away; this may be a read error. This chain links TRBV28 with TRBJ2-5; D is unclear. This CDR3 comprises 13 residues. The V gene's germline CDR1 is MDHEN and CDR2 SYDVKM. The CDR3 loop is CVSSSAQEETQYF. The DNA for the CDR3 is TGTGTCAGCAGTTCAGCGCAAGAAGAGACCCAGTACTTC.

This clonotype was detected ten times or more. The rearrangement links TRBV6-1 to TRBJ2-2, with D possibly called TRBD1 or TRBD2 (5 bases each). V was trimmed by 7 bases and J by 3 bases, leaving 12 bases between them. Germline V gene sequence: CDR1 MNHNS, CDR2 SASEGT. This CDR3 is 14 amino acids long. CDR3 amino acids: CASNRMGDTGELFF. CDR3 DNA sequence: TGTGCCAGCAATCGGATGGGGGACACCGGGGAGCTGTTTTTT.

This clonotype was detected ten times or more. The J gene is TRBJ1-2, the V gene TRBV12-3 or TRBV12-4, with a tentative D call TRBD1 (5 bases). CDR3 length equals 17 residues. V lost 0 bases and J lost 4, with 18 bases in between. Here the CDR3 reads CASSLAYRLGSFYGYTF. CDR3 sequence (DNA): TGTGCCAGCAGTTTAGCTTACAGGTTGGGGTCCTTCTATGGCTACACCTTC.

This clonotype has a count of ten or more. The V and J genes are TRBV6-1 and TRBJ1-1, with D possibly matching TRBD1 (5 bases). CDR1 is MNHNS, CDR2 SASEGT, per germline. This CDR3 region has 15 residues. Trimming shortened V by 5 bases and J by 3 bases, and 16 bases separated the two germline ends. The CDR3: CASSTRGRADTEAFF. CDR3 in DNA: TGTGCCAGCAGTACCCGTGGCAGGGCGGACACTGAAGCTTTCTTT.

This clonotype has ten or more counts. The chain joins TRBV20-1 to TRBJ2-5, with D possibly matching TRBD1 (5 bases). V lost 6 bases and J 7 bases, leaving 18 bases between the germline ends. The CDR3 has 13 residues. Germline CDR1 is DFQATT and CDR2 is SNEGSKA (reference sequence). This chain's CDR3 is CSAQSSFTGTQYF. The DNA of the CDR3 is TGCAGTGCGCAGAGCTCGTTTACAGGGACCCAGTACTTC.

The table lists this clonotype with many counts. This chain links TRBV30 with TRBJ1-2, with a weak D call TRBD1 (5 bases). The V gene's germline CDR1 is GTSNPN and CDR2 SVGIG (reference sequence). Trimming cost V 2 bases and J 6 bases, with 13 bases left between them. The CDR3 length is 13 residues. The CDR3 is CAWSFNGDDGYTF. CDR3 bases: TGTGCCTGGAGTTTCAATGGGGACGATGGCTACACCTTC.

This clonotype was counted many times. The chain uses TRBV30 and TRBJ2-7, with a weak D call TRBD2 (6 bases). The CDR3 extends over 15 amino acids. Germline V gene data show CDR1 as GTSNPN and CDR2 as SVGIG (reference sequence). V shed 0 bases and J shed 2 bases, with 14 bases lying between them. The CDR3 sequence is CAWSVMGGGPYEQYF. The CDR3 nucleotides are TGTGCCTGGAGTGTAATGGGTGGAGGGCCCTACGAGCAGTACTTC.

This clonotype showed up just once. The conserved phenylalanine or tryptophan is not found at the CDR3 terminus, so this likely reflects a read error. This chain connects TRBV5-8 to TRBJ1-2; no clear D gene. The CDR3 runs to 14 residues. Germline V gene lookup returns CDR1 SGHTS and CDR2 YDEGEE. V was pared by 2 bases and J by 8 bases, with 16 bases between. The CDR3, as DNA: TGTGCCAGCAGCTTCCCGGAGCTCTATGGAGGCTACACCGTC. It specifies CASSFPELYGGYTV.

This clonotype was observed at least ten times. The rearrangement uses TRBV12-3 or TRBV12-4 and TRBJ2-2; no reliable D call. Trimming took off 3 bases at V and 0 bases at J, with 8 bases between the two ends. CDR3 length: 15 amino acids. CDR3 nucleotide sequence: TGTGCCAGCAGTTTTGGGATCCCGAACACCGGGGAGCTGTTTTTT. Residues: CASSFGIPNTGELFF.

This clonotype has more than one count but fewer than ten. The J gene is TRBJ2-5, the V gene TRBV24-1, with TRBD1 matching 7 bases. Germline lookup yields CDR1 KGHDR and CDR2 SFDVKD. This CDR3 region has 15 residues. V shed 4 bases and J 4 bases; nucleotides not matched to a gene: 8. The CDR3 DNA sequence: TGTGCCACCAGTGACCCGACAGGGCAGATAGAGACCCAGTACTTC. As protein: CATSDPTGQIETQYF.

This clonotype was recorded at least ten times. The V and J genes are TRBV6-5 and TRBJ2-2; 7 bases are a match to TRBD2. The germline CDR1 and CDR2 sequences are MNHEY and SVGAGI. V shed 2 bases, J shed 5 bases, and the junction held 8 bases outside the gene matches. The CDR3 spans 16 residues. The CDR3 loop is CASSYSASGVTGELFF. The CDR3 bases are TGTGCCAGCAGTTACAGTGCCAGCGGGGTAACCGGGGAGCTGTTTTTT.